The T cell receptor beta chain under discussion was sequenced for a study of regulatory T cells in long-lasting Graves disease. As for time point: persistent/refractory GD, antithyroid drugs over 5 years with positive TRAb. PBMCs provided the RNA from which the TCR library was made. This clonotype was counted many times. Both iRepertoire HTBI primers and Arm-PCR of CDR3 regions were used to build the TCR beta libraries. MiXCR, run by TCRdb on the multiplex PCR reads, gives a single entry per CDR3 protein. The sample contains around 460,000 distinct CDR3 sequences, around a fifth of which appear only once. Per the germline V gene, CDR1 is MDHEN and CDR2 is SYDVKM. CDR3 length: 17 amino acids. Trimming took 6 bases from V and 0 from J; bases not matched to a gene: 10.

The rearrangement joins TRBV28 to TRBJ1-4; 7 bases are shared with TRBD1. Sequenced material: peripheral blood mononuclear cells (PBMCs), taken when the disease was refractory, from a patient treated with antithyroid drugs. The sequence was collected from a female donor with Graves disease. The CDR3 DNA reads TGTGCCAGCAGCCTTCCGGGAGGGACAGCAACTAATGAAAAACTGTTTTTT. It translates to CASSLPGGTATNEKLFF. The full variable domain, in which reference TRBV28 and TRBJ1-4 provide the parts outside the CDR3, is DVKVTQSSRYLVKRTGEKVFLECVQDMDHENMFWYRQDPGLGLRLIYFSYDVKMKEKGDIPEGYSVSREKKERFSLILESASTNQTSMYLCASSLPGGTATNEKLFFGSGTQLSVL.